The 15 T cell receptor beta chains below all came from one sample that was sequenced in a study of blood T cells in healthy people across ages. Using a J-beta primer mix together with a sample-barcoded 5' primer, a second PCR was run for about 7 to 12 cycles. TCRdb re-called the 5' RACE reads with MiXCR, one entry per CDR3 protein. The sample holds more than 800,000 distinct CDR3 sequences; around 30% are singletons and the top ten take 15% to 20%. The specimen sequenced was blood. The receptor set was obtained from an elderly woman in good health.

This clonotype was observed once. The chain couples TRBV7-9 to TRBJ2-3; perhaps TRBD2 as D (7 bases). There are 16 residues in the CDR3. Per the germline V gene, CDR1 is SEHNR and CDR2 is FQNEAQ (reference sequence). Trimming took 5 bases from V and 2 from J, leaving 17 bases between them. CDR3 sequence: CASSPQRGGYTDTQYF. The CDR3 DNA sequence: TGTGCCAGCAGCCCCCAAAGGGGGGGATACACAGATACGCAGTATTTT.

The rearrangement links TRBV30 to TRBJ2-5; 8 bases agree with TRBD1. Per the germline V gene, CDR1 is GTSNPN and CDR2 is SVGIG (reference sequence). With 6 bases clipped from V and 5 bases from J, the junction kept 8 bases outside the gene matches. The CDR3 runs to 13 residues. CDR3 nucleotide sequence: TGTGCCTGCCCGCTTACAGGGGGTGAGACCCAGTACTTC. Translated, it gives CACPLTGGETQYF.

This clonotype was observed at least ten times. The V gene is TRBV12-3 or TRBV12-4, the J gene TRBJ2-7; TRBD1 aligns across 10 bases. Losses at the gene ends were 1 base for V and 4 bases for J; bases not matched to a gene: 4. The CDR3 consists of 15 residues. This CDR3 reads CASSLEGTGVYEQYF. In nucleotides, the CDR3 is TGTGCCAGCAGTTTAGAAGGGACAGGGGTGTACGAGCAGTACTTC.

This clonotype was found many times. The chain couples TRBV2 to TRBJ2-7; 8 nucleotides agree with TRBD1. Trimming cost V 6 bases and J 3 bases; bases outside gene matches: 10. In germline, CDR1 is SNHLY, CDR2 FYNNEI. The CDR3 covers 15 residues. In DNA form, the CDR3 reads TGTGCCAGCAGAAAAGACAGGGGCTCGATCTACGAGCAGTACTTC. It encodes CASRKDRGSIYEQYF.

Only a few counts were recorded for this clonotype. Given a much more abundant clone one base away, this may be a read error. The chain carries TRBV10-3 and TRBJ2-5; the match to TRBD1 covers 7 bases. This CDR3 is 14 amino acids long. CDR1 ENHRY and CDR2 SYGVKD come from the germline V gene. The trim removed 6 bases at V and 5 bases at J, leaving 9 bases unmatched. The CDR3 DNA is TGTGCCATCAGGGAGAGGGGGCTGGGGGAGACCCAGTACTTC. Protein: CAIRERGLGETQYF.

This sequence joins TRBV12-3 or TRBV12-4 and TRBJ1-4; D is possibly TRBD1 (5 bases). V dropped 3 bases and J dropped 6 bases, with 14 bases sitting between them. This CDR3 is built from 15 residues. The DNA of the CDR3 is TGTGCCAGCAGTTTCTTGGGGCAGGGCCATGAAAAACTGTTTTTT. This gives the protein CASSFLGQGHEKLFF.

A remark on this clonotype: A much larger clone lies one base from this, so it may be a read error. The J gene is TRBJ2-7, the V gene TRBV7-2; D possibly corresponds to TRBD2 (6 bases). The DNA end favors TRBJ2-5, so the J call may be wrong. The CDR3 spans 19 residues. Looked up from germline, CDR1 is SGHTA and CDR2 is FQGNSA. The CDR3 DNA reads TGTGCCAGCAGCTTAGGATGGGGACCGGGACGGGGGAGAAGAGAGACCCAGTACTTC. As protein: CASSLGWGPGRGRRETQYF.

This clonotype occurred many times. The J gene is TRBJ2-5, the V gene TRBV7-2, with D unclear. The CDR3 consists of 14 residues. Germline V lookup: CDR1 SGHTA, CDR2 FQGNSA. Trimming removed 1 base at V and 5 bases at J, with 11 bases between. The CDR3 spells CASSLGMGKETQYF. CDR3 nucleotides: TGTGCCAGCAGCTTAGGTATGGGGAAGGAGACCCAGTACTTC.

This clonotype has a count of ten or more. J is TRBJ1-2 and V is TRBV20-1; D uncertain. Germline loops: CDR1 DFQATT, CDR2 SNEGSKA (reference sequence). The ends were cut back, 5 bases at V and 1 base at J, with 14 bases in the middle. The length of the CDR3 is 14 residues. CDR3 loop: CSAAVRVGNYGYTF. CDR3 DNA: TGCAGTGCTGCCGTTCGTGTGGGTAACTATGGCTACACCTTC.

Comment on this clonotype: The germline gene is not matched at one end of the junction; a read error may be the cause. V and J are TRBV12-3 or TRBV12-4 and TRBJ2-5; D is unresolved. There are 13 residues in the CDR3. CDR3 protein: CVSTNTGLQKEYF. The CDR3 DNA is TGTGTCAGCACTAATACCGGGCTTCAAAAAGAGTACTTC.

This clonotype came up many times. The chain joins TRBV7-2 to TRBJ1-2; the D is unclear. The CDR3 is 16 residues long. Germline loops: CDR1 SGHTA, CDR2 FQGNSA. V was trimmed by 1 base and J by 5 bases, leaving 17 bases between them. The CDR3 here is CASSLEVSVQLYGYTF. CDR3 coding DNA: TGTGCCAGCAGCTTAGAAGTCTCTGTACAACTGTATGGCTACACCTTC.

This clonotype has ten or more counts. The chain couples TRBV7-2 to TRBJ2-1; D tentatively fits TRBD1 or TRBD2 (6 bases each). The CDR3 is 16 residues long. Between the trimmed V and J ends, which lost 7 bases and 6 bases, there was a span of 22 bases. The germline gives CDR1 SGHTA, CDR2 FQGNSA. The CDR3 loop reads CASTPWGASASNEQFF. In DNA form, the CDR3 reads TGTGCCAGCACCCCCTGGGGGGCTAGCGCCTCCAATGAGCAGTTCTTC.

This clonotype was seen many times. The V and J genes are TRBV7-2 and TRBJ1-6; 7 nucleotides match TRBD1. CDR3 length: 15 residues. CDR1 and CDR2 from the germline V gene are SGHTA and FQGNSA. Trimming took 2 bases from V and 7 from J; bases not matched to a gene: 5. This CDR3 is CASSLSGQKNSPLHF. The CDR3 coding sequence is TGTGCCAGCAGCTTATCGGGACAGAAGAATTCACCCCTCCACTTT.

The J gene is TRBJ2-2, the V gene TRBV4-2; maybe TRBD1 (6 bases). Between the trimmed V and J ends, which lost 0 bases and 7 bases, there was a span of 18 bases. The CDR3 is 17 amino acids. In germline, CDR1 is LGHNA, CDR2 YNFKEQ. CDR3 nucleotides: TGTGCCAGCAGCCAAGATAATGGCAGGGGCCCTGGCGGGGAGCTGTTTTTT. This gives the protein CASSQDNGRGPGGELFF.

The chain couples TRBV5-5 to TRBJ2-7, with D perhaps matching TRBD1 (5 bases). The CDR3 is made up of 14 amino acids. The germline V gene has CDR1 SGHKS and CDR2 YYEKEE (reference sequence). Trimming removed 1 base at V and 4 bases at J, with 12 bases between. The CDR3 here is CASSLPGLGYEQYF. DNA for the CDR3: TGTGCCAGCAGCTTGCCAGGGCTGGGATACGAGCAGTACTTC.